Reported below is one TCR beta chain. This clone was seen more than once but under ten times. Its binding antigen is unknown. One base away there is no much larger clone; base qualities are not given. Each collaborating institution followed its own protocols to collect whole blood in K2EDTA tubes. Collaborator samples were shipped for TCRbeta analysis as frozen whole blood, isolated PBMCs, or DNA extracted from either sample type. The entry originates in a study of blood T cell repertoires in COVID-19 (TCRdb year 2020). The study in broad terms: The collaborator samples originated in the United States, Italy and Spain and spanned the acute and convalescent phases of COVID-19. Samples were obtained from the ongoing ImmuneRACE study (first 160 participants) and from some 1,300 subjects provided by 6 global collaborators. The prospective study material was composed of cDNA or gDNA derived from T cells, B-cell-depleted T cells, or PBMCs. A freely available public database, intended as a resource for researchers studying the immune response to SARS-CoV-2, is where the repertoires were released. Deeply sampled blood TCRbeta repertoires from subjects exposed to, actively infected with, or recovered from COVID-19 were included in the dataset. A de-identified subject ID, COVID-19 status, age in years and sex were almost always included in the sample metadata. Where available, HLA class I and class II types were taken from metadata supplied by the sample provider and were not determined by assay-based typing. Broad study findings and their caveats: How much clinical and demographic metadata was included differed by source and by participant, and the metadata was provided uncurated.

The CDR3 sequence holds 14 residues, the cysteine and phenylalanine included. Of all the DNA, just the CDR3 is kept, 42 bases in frame from base 1. V sheds 0 bases and J sheds 2 bases, leaving 5 bases between their ends. CDR1 and CDR2 are read off the germline V gene as MNHNS and SASEGT. TCRbeta CDR3 regions were amplified from genomic DNA by means of the immunoSEQ Assay, a bias-controlled multiplex PCR. The published analysis was carried out like this. The number of nucleated cells in each sample was estimated by amplification of reference gene primers within the assay. To quantify the absolute abundance of each unique TCRbeta CDR3 rearrangement, sequence reads were collapsed and filtered. For each sample, productive Simpson clonality was calculated as the square root of Simpson's diversity index across productive rearrangements. TCRdb retrieved this table from immuneACCESS and kept in-frame rearrangements only. Not all clones are present; in checked studies, unresolved V genes account for under half, and no reason is known for the remainder. V and J calls plus clone size are reproduced from that table; the DNA served to infer D and trimming. The sample has around 380,000 clones on record, roughly four fifths of them singletons. The ten largest clones represent about 1.2% of the sample.

The V gene is TRBV6-1 and the J gene is TRBJ1-3, and TRBD1 may be the D gene, going by 5 matching bases. What was sequenced was peripheral blood. This TCR came from a human donor with acute or convalescent COVID-19. The donor label of this sample is uncertain. Here is the DNA: TGTGCCAGCAGTGAAGCCAGGGCTGGAAACACCATATATTTT. Translated, this is CASSEARAGNTIYF.